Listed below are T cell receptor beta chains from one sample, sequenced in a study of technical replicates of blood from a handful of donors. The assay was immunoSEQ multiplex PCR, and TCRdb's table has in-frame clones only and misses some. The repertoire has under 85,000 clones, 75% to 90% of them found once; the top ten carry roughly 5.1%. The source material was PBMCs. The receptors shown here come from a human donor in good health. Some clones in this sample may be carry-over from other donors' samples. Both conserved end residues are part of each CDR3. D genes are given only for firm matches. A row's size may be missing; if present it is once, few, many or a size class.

TGTGCCAGCAGTCAAATAGCGGGAGATGCCGGGGAGCTGTTTTTT,CASSQIAGDAGELFF,TRBJ2-2,TRBV7-3,.,TRBD2,15
TGCGCCAGCAGCGGACAGGGGGCCTCTGGAAACACCATATATTTT,CASSGQGASGNTIYF,TRBJ1-3,TRBV4-1,.,TRBD1,15
TGTGCCAGCAGCCGGCTAGCGGGGGGGCCCCGAGAGCAGTTCTTC,CASSRLAGGPREQFF,TRBJ2-1,TRBV7-2,few,TRBD2,15
TGTGCCGCCGGGGACAGCCCCAGTCAGCCCCAGCATTTT,CAAGDSPSQPQHF,TRBJ1-5,TRBV15,.,TRBD1,13
TGCGCCAGCAGCGGACAGGGGGCGCTTAATGAAAAACTGTTTTTT,CASSGQGALNEKLFF,TRBJ1-4,TRBV5-1,.,TRBD1,15
TGCGCCAGCAGCCAAGGACTAGCGGGCTCCTACAATGAGCAGTTCTTC,CASSQGLAGSYNEQFF,TRBJ2-1,TRBV4-3,medium-sized,TRBD2,16
TGCGCCAGCAGCTATGGCGTGACTAGCCGCAATGAGCAGTTCTTC,CASSYGVTSRNEQFF,TRBJ2-1,TRBV5-1,.,TRBD2,15
TGTGCCAGCAGTGTGTCGACAGGGGCAGGAGAAAAACTGTTTTTT,CASSVSTGAGEKLFF,TRBJ1-4,TRBV6-1,.,TRBD1,15
TGTGCCAGCAGCACCAGACAGGGGGCTTCCTACAATGAGCAGTTCTTC,CASSTRQGASYNEQFF,TRBJ2-1,TRBV7-3,.,TRBD1,16
TGTGCCTGGAGTGTGGGACAGGGAGACACTGAAGCTTTCTTT,CAWSVGQGDTEAFF,TRBJ1-1,TRBV30,few,TRBD1,14
TGTGCCAGCAGCCCGTGGACTAGCGGGACAGTAGGAAATGAGCAGTTCTTC,CASSPWTSGTVGNEQFF,TRBJ2-1,TRBV11-2,.,TRBD2,17
TGTGCCAGCAGCTTGGGGCTAGCGGGGGGCCTGATCGAGCAGTACTTC,CASSLGLAGGLIEQYF,TRBJ2-7,TRBV5-5,.,TRBD2,16
TGTGCCAGCAGCGAGGGAGGGGGTAACACCGGGGAGCTGTTTTTT,CASSEGGGNTGELFF,TRBJ2-2,TRBV9,once,.,15
TGTGCCAGCAGTCCAGGACAGGGGCATCAGCCCCAGCATTTT,CASSPGQGHQPQHF,TRBJ1-5,TRBV27,few,TRBD1,14
TGTGCCAGCAGTTCTGGGACAGGGTACGGAAAGCAGTACTTC,CASSSGTGYGKQYF,TRBJ2-7,TRBV27,.,TRBD1,14
TGTGCTAGTGGTCCACAGGGGAATCAGCCCCAGCATTTT,CASGPQGNQPQHF,TRBJ1-5,TRBV12-5,.,TRBD1,13
TGTGCCAGCAGCCTGGGGCCAGCGGGAGAGGGAGAGACCCAGTACTTC,CASSLGPAGEGETQYF,TRBJ2-5,TRBV7-2,.,TRBD2,16
TGTGCCATCAGCGGGGGGGAGACCCAGTACTTC,CAISGGETQYF,TRBJ2-5,TRBV10-3,.,TRBD2,11
TGTGCCAGCAGGGAAGGCGGGGCTAATAATTCACCCCTCCACTTT,CASREGGANNSPLHF,TRBJ1-6,TRBV28,.,.,15
TGTGCCAGCAGCCGTTACGGAGATGGCTACACCTTC,CASSRYGDGYTF,TRBJ1-2,TRBV7-2,.,.,12
TGTGCCAGCAGGAACGGGGGGACGAACACCGGGGAGCTGTTTTTT,CASRNGGTNTGELFF,TRBJ2-2,TRBV6-5,.,TRBD2,15
TGCGCCAGCAGCCCGAGGACAGGAGGGAGCTCCTATAATTCACCCCTCCACTTT,CASSPRTGGSSYNSPLHF,TRBJ1-6,TRBV5-1,.,TRBD1,18
TGTGCCAGCAGCCTGCTGGCGTCAGGAGCTTTCTTT,CASSLLASGAFF,TRBJ1-1,TRBV9,.,.,12
TGTGCCACCAGGACTTGGAATTCACCCCTCCACTTT,CATRTWNSPLHF,TRBJ1-6,TRBV2,.,.,12
TGCGCCAGCAGTGAGGCGACAGCGCTTCAGTTCTTC,CASSEATALQFF,TRBJ2-1,TRBV10-2,.,.,12
TGTGCCAGCAGTTTATCGGAGCGGGAGTTTGGCAATGAGCAGTTCTTC,CASSLSEREFGNEQFF,TRBJ2-1,TRBV27,.,TRBD2,16
TGTGCCAGCAGCTTCTACTCTAGCGGGGGAACCTCGGGGGAGACCCAGTACTTC,CASSFYSSGGTSGETQYF,TRBJ2-5,TRBV7-2,.,TRBD2,18
TGTGCCAGCAGCCTAGGGACTAGCGGGCAAGAGACCCAGTACTTC,CASSLGTSGQETQYF,TRBJ2-5,TRBV11-1,.,TRBD2,15
TGTGCCAGCAGCCCAGACCCGGACAGGGCCGAGCAGTACTTC,CASSPDPDRAEQYF,TRBJ2-7,TRBV5-5,.,TRBD1,14
TGTGCCAGCAGGAATTCTTGGGGGAGGTCTATTACAGATACGCAGTATTTT,CASRNSWGRSITDTQYF,TRBJ2-3,TRBV7-2,.,.,17
TGCGCCAGCAGCCAATATTCAGGGAACTATGGCTACACCTTC,CASSQYSGNYGYTF,TRBJ1-2,TRBV4-3,.,.,14
TGTGCCAGCAGCTTAAGTACGGAAGAGACCCAGTACTTC,CASSLSTEETQYF,TRBJ2-5,TRBV7-9,.,.,13
TGCGCCAGCAGCTCCCGGGACATCCGTAACACTGAAGCTTTCTTT,CASSSRDIRNTEAFF,TRBJ1-1,TRBV5-1,.,.,15
TGTGCCAGCAGCGTAGCTACCCGGGGGGCGGGGGAGACCCAGTACTTC,CASSVATRGAGETQYF,TRBJ2-5,TRBV9,.,.,16
TGTGCCAGCAGCGCCCGGGTGAACTCTGGAAACACCATATATTTT,CASSARVNSGNTIYF,TRBJ1-3,TRBV7-8,.,.,15
TGTGCCAGCAGCTTGTTACAGAATAATTCACCCCTCCACTTT,CASSLLQNNSPLHF,TRBJ1-6,TRBV5-4,.,.,14
TGTGCCAGTAGTATGGTAACAGGCCTTAATCAGCCCCAGCATTTT,CASSMVTGLNQPQHF,TRBJ1-5,TRBV19,.,.,15
TGTGCCAGCAGCTACTCCCCGGGAGGACTAAATTCACCCCTCCACTTT,CASSYSPGGLNSPLHF,TRBJ1-6,TRBV4-2,.,.,16
TGTGCCAGTAGTATGGCTAGCGGGGGCCACACAGATACGCAGTATTTT,CASSMASGGHTDTQYF,TRBJ2-3,TRBV19,.,TRBD2,16
TGTGCCAGCAGCTTATTATCCTCAGGGGTCCCTGAAGCTTTCTTT,CASSLLSSGVPEAFF,TRBJ1-1,TRBV7-2,.,.,15
TGTGCCAGCAGCTTGCAGGGGACAGGGGGAGTTATCACCTATAATTCACCCCTCCACTTT,CASSLQGTGGVITYNSPLHF,TRBJ1-6,TRBV5-5,.,TRBD1,20
TGTGCCAGCAGTCGGGCAAGCGGGGGAGTTCGTGAGACCCAGTACTTC,CASSRASGGVRETQYF,TRBJ2-5,TRBV7-2,.,TRBD2,16
TGTGCCAGTAGTATAGAATATAACTATGGCTACACCTTC,CASSIEYNYGYTF,TRBJ1-2,TRBV19,.,.,13
TGCGCCAGCAGCCCCGACCGGCAGGGGGCCTTTCGGGAGCAGTACTTC,CASSPDRQGAFREQYF,TRBJ2-7,TRBV4-3,.,TRBD1,16
TGTGCCAGCAGCTTGGCGGGGGATTATGGCTACACCTTC,CASSLAGDYGYTF,TRBJ1-2,TRBV5-5,.,.,13
TGCGCCAGCAGCCCGCAGGGACGGGAGAGCAACTATGGCTACACCTTC,CASSPQGRESNYGYTF,TRBJ1-2,TRBV4-1,few,.,16
TGTGCCAGCAGCTTAGCGTACCGGGGTGACACCGGGGAGCTGTTTTTT,CASSLAYRGDTGELFF,TRBJ2-2,TRBV7-9,.,.,16
TGTGCCAGCAGTTACGTAGCAGGCACAGATACGCAGTATTTT,CASSYVAGTDTQYF,TRBJ2-3,TRBV6-5,.,.,14
TGTGCCATCAGCCCGGGACTAGCAAGAGATACGCAGTATTTT,CAISPGLARDTQYF,TRBJ2-3,TRBV10-3,.,TRBD2,14
TGTGCCAGCACCCTTAGCGGATATAGCACAGATACGCAGTATTTT,CASTLSGYSTDTQYF,TRBJ2-3,TRBV2,.,.,15
TGCGCCAGCAGCTTGGGCCTGGATGAGGGTGGCTACACCTTC,CASSLGLDEGGYTF,TRBJ1-2,TRBV5-1,once,.,14
TGTGCCAGCCAGCGGACGGACACCGGGGAGCTGTTTTTT,CASQRTDTGELFF,TRBJ2-2,TRBV2,.,.,13
TGTGCCAGCAGCTTAGTAGGAACGGGGTGGGAAAAACTGTTTTTT,CASSLVGTGWEKLFF,TRBJ1-4,TRBV7-2,.,.,15
TGCGCCAGCAGCTTGGAGGGGTGGGGTGGCTACACCTTC,CASSLEGWGGYTF,TRBJ1-2,TRBV5-1,.,.,13